This entry lists 2 T cell receptor beta chains sequenced from one sample in a study of CD8 T cells in Susac syndrome. Roughly 0.5 to 1 ug RNA was reverse transcribed with random hexamers. Each CDR3 protein gets one entry after TCRdb re-called the immunoSEQ multiplex PCR reads with MiXCR. The table records about 130,000 distinct CDR3 sequences, around 94% of them present only once. Material: CD4+ T cells from PBMCs. These receptors originate from a human donor in good health.

The V gene is TRBV7-2, the J gene TRBJ2-7; D may be TRBD1 or TRBD2 (6 bases each). Per the germline V gene, CDR1 is SGHTA and CDR2 is FQGNSA. CDR3 length: 15 residues. Trimming shortened V by 3 bases and J by 0 bases, and 12 bases separated the two germline ends. Here the CDR3 DNA reads TGTGCCAGCAGCTTCACACCGGGGGCCTCCTACGAGCAGTACTTC. Its protein is CASSFTPGASYEQYF.

The rearrangement joins TRBV14 to TRBJ2-2; D not resolved. CDR1 and CDR2 (germline): SGHDN, FVKESK. The CDR3 covers 15 residues. Trimming removed 3 bases at V and 6 bases at J, with 14 bases between. The DNA for the CDR3 is TGTGCCAGCAGCCAGAGCTGGGCCCTATCCGGGGAGCTGTTTTTT. Translating it yields CASSQSWALSGELFF.